Included here is one T cell receptor (beta chain) sequence, with context. Those enrolled in Seattle joined during active infection and were followed longitudinally afterward. Original analysis: It was from reference gene primer amplification that nucleated cell counts were estimated. TCRdb's table, derived via immunoSEQ multiplex PCR, lists solely in-frame clones and lacks some. The V and J calls and clone size were taken over from that table, and D and trimming were inferred from the DNA. Among around 60,000 clones listed, approximately 81% were seen once. This CDR3 contains 13 residues. Germline values: CDR1 MGHDK, CDR2 SYGVNS. Unmatched junction bases numbered 7, after V lost 8 bases and J lost 3 bases. The sample originates from a study of blood T cell repertoires in COVID-19. Study summary: Sources were T cells, B-cell-depleted T cells, or PBMCs; the material itself was cDNA or gDNA.

The specimen was peripheral blood. The V gene is TRBV25-1, the J gene TRBJ2-7; the match to TRBD1 covers 7 bases. This receptor was obtained from a man between 60 and 70 years old with COVID-19, enrolled during active disease. CDR3 in DNA: TGTGCCAGCGGGGGACAGCCCCTCTACGAGCAGTACTTC. Translating gives CASGGQPLYEQYF.